Listed below are T cell receptor beta chains from one sample, sequenced in a study of OX40 agonist ivuxolimab in advanced cancers. Data came from immunoSEQ multiplex PCR; TCRdb stores just in-frame clones and leaves some out. This table has around 72,000 clones, about 84% appearing once. The sample in question was CD4+ or CD8+ T cells sorted from blood, obtained in a trial of the OX40 agonist ivuxolimab. The receptors were sampled from an adult with an advanced solid tumor such as melanoma, head and neck, liver or kidney cancer. The CDR3 runs from the conserved cysteine through the conserved F or W. D genes are given only for firm matches. Clone size is shown for a subset of rows, as once, few, many or a class of expanded clone.

j_call: TRBJ1-5
clone_size: .
d_call: .
v_call: TRBV6-5
cdr3_length: 15
cdr3_aa: CASTRTEVGNQPQHF
cdr3_nt: TGTGCCAGCACGCGGACGGAGGTTGGCAATCAGCCCCAGCATTTT

j_call: TRBJ2-3
clone_size: .
d_call: .
v_call: TRBV30
cdr3_length: 12
cdr3_aa: CAWKRDTDTQYF
cdr3_nt: TGTGCCTGGAAGAGAGACACAGATACGCAGTATTTT

j_call: TRBJ2-2
clone_size: .
d_call: TRBD1
v_call: TRBV5-1
cdr3_length: 16
cdr3_aa: CASSQRTGRRTGELFF
cdr3_nt: TGCGCCAGCAGCCAGAGGACAGGGCGCCGCACCGGGGAGCTGTTTTTT

j_call: TRBJ2-7
clone_size: .
d_call: .
v_call: TRBV11-2
cdr3_length: 13
cdr3_aa: CASSLDRRYEQYF
cdr3_nt: TGTGCCAGCAGCTTGGACAGACGCTACGAGCAGTACTTC

j_call: TRBJ1-4
clone_size: few
d_call: .
v_call: TRBV30
cdr3_length: 15
cdr3_aa: CAWKRSGGYNEKLFF
cdr3_nt: TGTGCCTGGAAAAGATCGGGGGGATATAATGAAAAACTGTTTTTT

j_call: TRBJ1-3
clone_size: .
d_call: .
v_call: TRBV6-6
cdr3_length: 11
cdr3_aa: CASSYGNTIYF
cdr3_nt: TGTGCCAGCAGTTACGGAAACACCATATATTTT

j_call: TRBJ1-1
clone_size: .
d_call: .
v_call: TRBV4-1
cdr3_length: 15
cdr3_aa: CASSQDHSPYTEAFF
cdr3_nt: TGCGCCAGCAGCCAAGATCACAGCCCCTACACTGAAGCTTTCTTT

j_call: TRBJ2-7
clone_size: .
d_call: .
v_call: TRBV7-2
cdr3_length: 15
cdr3_aa: CASSPGGEGTYEQYF
cdr3_nt: TGTGCCAGCAGCCCTGGGGGAGAGGGAACATACGAGCAGTACTTC

j_call: TRBJ2-7
clone_size: .
d_call: .
v_call: TRBV13
cdr3_length: 12
cdr3_aa: CASSYRSYEQYF
cdr3_nt: TGTGCCAGCAGCTACCGTTCCTACGAGCAGTACTTC

j_call: TRBJ2-1
clone_size: .
d_call: .
v_call: TRBV7-3
cdr3_length: 15
cdr3_aa: CASSTRLGGADEQFF
cdr3_nt: TGTGCCAGCAGCACGCGACTAGGGGGGGCCGATGAGCAGTTCTTC

j_call: TRBJ2-7
clone_size: .
d_call: TRBD2
v_call: TRBV6-5
cdr3_length: 15
cdr3_aa: CASSYDLAGGYEQYF
cdr3_nt: TGTGCCAGCAGTTACGACCTAGCGGGAGGCTACGAGCAGTACTTC

j_call: TRBJ2-1
clone_size: .
d_call: .
v_call: TRBV5-8
cdr3_length: 15
cdr3_aa: CASSSDGYSYNEQFF
cdr3_nt: TGTGCCAGCAGCTCGGACGGATACTCCTACAATGAGCAGTTCTTC

j_call: TRBJ2-3
clone_size: .
d_call: TRBD1
v_call: TRBV4-2
cdr3_length: 16
cdr3_aa: CASSARQGPSTDTQYF
cdr3_nt: TGTGCCAGCAGCGCCCGACAGGGCCCTAGCACAGATACGCAGTATTTT

j_call: TRBJ2-1
clone_size: .
d_call: .
v_call: TRBV27
cdr3_length: 13
cdr3_aa: CASSFVGLREQFF
cdr3_nt: TGTGCCAGCAGTTTCGTGGGGTTGAGAGAGCAGTTCTTC